This T cell receptor beta chain was recorded in a study of blood T cell repertoires in COVID-19 (dated by TCRdb to 2019 to 2021). About the study as a whole: Samples from collaborators originated in the United States, Italy and Spain and spanned both the acute and convalescent phases of COVID-19. The material from the prospective study consisted of cDNA or gDNA derived from T cells, B-cell-depleted T cells, or PBMCs. Subjects who had been exposed to COVID-19, were actively infected with it, or had recovered from it provided the deeply sampled blood TCRbeta repertoires that made up the dataset. The repertoires were released in a freely available public database meant as a resource for research on the immune response to SARS-CoV-2. The samples were drawn from the first 160 participants of the ongoing ImmuneRACE study and from 1,254 subjects provided by 6 global collaborators. Sample metadata almost always included a de-identified subject ID, COVID-19 status, age in years and sex. HLA class I and class II types, where available, came from metadata supplied by the sample provider rather than from assay-based typing. Broad study findings and their caveats: How much clinical and demographic metadata was included differed by source and by participant, and the metadata was provided uncurated.

Participants in the prospective study were aged roughly 18 to 100 years, lived in 20 to 25 United States geographic areas, and enrolled through a virtual design. In the prospective study, cohorts were assigned on the basis of participant-reported clinical history obtained from a screening survey and a study questionnaire. For ImmuneRACE Cohort 3, a participant was defined as recovered based on two consecutive negative NP/OP PCR tests, clearance by a healthcare professional, or resolution of symptoms. Mobile phlebotomists in the prospective study collected whole blood, serum and a nasopharyngeal or oropharyngeal swab from every participant. Participants in the prospective study had the option to provide additional blood draws and questionnaires over a roughly two-month period. Blood samples from the prospective study were shipped frozen or at room temperature prior to DNA extraction. The immunoSEQ Assay, a bias-controlled multiplex PCR, was used to amplify TCRbeta CDR3 regions from genomic DNA. In the authors' own workflow: Nucleated cell counts per sample were estimated from amplification of reference gene primers within the assay. To quantify the absolute abundance of each unique TCRbeta CDR3 rearrangement, sequence reads were collapsed and filtered. For each sample, productive Simpson clonality was calculated as the square root of Simpson's diversity index over productive rearrangements. Imported from immuneACCESS, the table was reduced by TCRdb to in-frame sequences with V and J called. These copies leave out some clones; in studies compared against another copy, an unresolved V gene accounts for under half, and the cause of the remainder is not known. That table gives V, J and clone size, and the DNA gave D and trimming. This sample gives approximately 470,000 clones in total; roughly 87% of them show up just once. Of the sample, roughly 0.7% is held by the ten largest clones.

Spanning cysteine to phenylalanine, the CDR3 consists of 15 amino acids. CDR3 DNA only is kept here, 45 bases in frame from base 1. CDR1 and CDR2 are drawn from the germline V gene (reference sequence): GTSNPN, SVGIG. Ends trimmed: V by 4 bases, J by 2 bases; bases unmatched to a gene: 4. A note on this clone: No antigen is known for it. No base quality information exists; no much larger clone differs at one position.

Sequenced: PBMCs or T cells enriched from blood (not recorded which). Recombination linked TRBV30 to TRBJ2-3; TRBD2 fits 12 bases in the junction. The sequence derives from a woman under 30 who had recovered from COVID-19. This receptor has the CDR3 CAWNGLAGPTDTQYF. At the DNA level, the sequence is TGTGCCTGGAACGGACTAGCGGGGCCCACAGATACGCAGTATTTT.